This entry is about one T cell receptor (beta chain). The sample originates from a study of blood T cells in healthy people across ages. V shed 11 bases, J shed 2 bases, and the junction held 14 bases outside the gene matches. The CDR3 is 15 amino acids. Caucasian individuals from Russia who were healthy and aged roughly 6 to 100 acted as donors. A J-beta primer mix and a sample-barcoded 5' primer were used in a second PCR of roughly 6 to 12 cycles. TCRdb re-called the 5' RACE reads with MiXCR, one entry per CDR3 protein. The sample consists of 700,000 to 850,000 distinct CDR3 sequences, around 34% of them appearing once.

This receptor was obtained from a young man in good health. Sequencing was done on a sample of blood. The chain combines TRBV12-3 or TRBV12-4 with TRBJ2-7; 8 positions match TRBD2. The CDR3 loop is CAGILPGLGPYEQYF. DNA of the CDR3: TGTGCCGGCATTCTCCCGGGACTAGGACCCTACGAGCAGTACTTC.